The TCR beta chain described here comes from a study of tumor-infiltrating lymphocytes in primary liver carcinoma. It was from approximately 22-30 mg of unsorted bulk tissue that RNA and DNA were co-extracted. Germline CDR1 is SEHNR and CDR2 is FQNEAQ (reference sequence). The CDR3 region is 15 residues in length, termini included. A primer matching the constant region was used to make TCR beta cDNA from approximately 520 ng of total RNA. Modified slightly, ARM-PCR produced TCR beta libraries over three nested multiplex PCR rounds. TRBV1-TRBV30 forward primers paired with a C-beta reverse primer drove the first two PCR rounds, roughly 10 cycles each. In TCRdb, the multiplex PCR reads were re-called with MiXCR into one record per CDR3 protein. The sample comprises 50,000 to 70,000 distinct CDR3 sequences, 70% to 85% of which are singletons, and around 57% rests with the top ten. With respect to this clonotype: The limits of the CDR3 on the DNA are not certain, so only TCRdb's listed CDR3 is given.

Sequencing used liver tumor tissue from sampling region 2. Sample subset: tumor region T2, inferior pole. The rearrangement uses TRBV7-9 and TRBJ1-2; the table's D gene call, TRBD1, was not cross checked with the DNA. The receptor was derived from a man between 35 and 55 years old with primary liver carcinoma and hepatitis B virus infection. The CDR3 protein is CVSSLTGGAHYGCTF.